This entry lists 32 T cell receptor beta chains sequenced from one sample in a study of CD8+ T cells in alopecia areata (dated by TCRdb to the late 2010s). Library prep was done by the immunoSEQ multiplex PCR assay. For TCR sequencing, RNA was extracted from every sample and reverse transcribed into cDNA to serve as template. TCRdb took over this immuneACCESS table, retaining in-frame rearrangements with V and J assigned. Such tables are incomplete; in checked studies, under half of the missing clones stem from an unresolved V gene, and the remainder is unexplained. This sample holds fewer than 250,000 clones; around two fifths were observed only once. The ten largest clones add up to around 2.8% of the sample. This specimen's treatment or condition label, per the study, means: oral pan-JAK inhibitor, 5-10 mg twice daily. The sequences come from CD4+ T cells sorted from blood, collected at approximately week 37, from a patient treated with tofacitinib. Receptor source: a human donor with alopecia areata.

CDR3 region: CASSDSWNTGELFF. The CDR3 DNA follows: TGCGCCAGCAGCGACAGTTGGAACACCGGGGAGCTGTTTTTT. This chain uses TRBV5-1 with TRBJ2-2; D is perhaps TRBD1 (5 bases). Per germline, CDR1 SGHRS and CDR2 YFSETQ. This CDR3 comprises 14 residues. The V end lost 4 bases, the J end lost 1 base, and 8 bases lay between the germline ends.

The table lists this clone with a few counts. The chain uses TRBV23-1 and TRBJ1-1; D remains unclear. TRBV23-1 is filed as an ORF, its function uncertain. This CDR3 is built from 11 residues. V was shortened by 2 bases and J by 10 bases, with 8 bases between the two germline ends. The CDR3 region is CASSQRHRAFF. In DNA, the CDR3 is TGCGCCAGCAGTCAAAGACACCGAGCTTTCTTT.

The V and J genes are TRBV25-1 and TRBJ1-1, with 8 bases matching TRBD1. This CDR3 has 15 residues. Losses at the gene ends were 5 bases for V and 6 bases for J; bases not matched to a gene: 11. Germline values: CDR1 MGHDK, CDR2 SYGVNS. In DNA form, the CDR3 reads TGTGCCAGCAGTTCGAGGACAGGGTATAAGCCTGAAGCTTTCTTT. Protein sequence: CASSSRTGYKPEAFF.

V usage is TRBV5-1 and J usage is TRBJ1-5; D unresolved. This CDR3 is 14 amino acids long. Trimming took off 0 bases at V and 5 bases at J, with 9 bases between the two ends. Germline V gene sequence: CDR1 SGHRS, CDR2 YFSETQ. This CDR3 reads CASSLEGRDQPQHF. The DNA for the CDR3 is TGCGCCAGCAGCTTGGAAGGGAGGGATCAGCCCCAGCATTTT.

This rearrangement joins TRBV7-2 to TRBJ2-2; no clear D. Germline assignment: CDR1 SGHTA and CDR2 FQGNSA. The germline V and J ends were trimmed by 6 bases and 8 bases, with 10 bases remaining between them. The CDR3 spans 12 residues. DNA for the CDR3: TGTGCCAGCAGTCACTATGCTGGGGAGCTGTTTTTT. Amino acids: CASSHYAGELFF.

V gene TRBV29-1 combines with J gene TRBJ2-5; the D gene is possibly TRBD1 (5 bases). V dropped 5 bases and J dropped 7 bases, with 23 bases sitting between them. The germline gives CDR1 SQVTM, CDR2 ANQGSEA. The CDR3 consists of 15 residues. The chain's CDR3 is CSVLRGGETMRTQYF. CDR3 DNA: TGCAGCGTTCTAAGGGGTGGGGAAACCATGCGGACCCAGTACTTC.

The CDR3 loop reads CASSLGREQFF. The CDR3 region has the DNA TGTGCCAGCTCACTGGGGCGGGAGCAGTTCTTC. The gene calls are TRBV28 and TRBJ2-1; D might be TRBD1 (5 bases). Trimming removed 8 bases at V and 10 bases at J, with 12 bases between. The CDR3 loop spans 11 amino acids. Germline V gene sequence: CDR1 MDHEN, CDR2 SYDVKM.

The chain has TRBV5-1 and TRBJ2-2; D remains unclear. V was clipped by 2 bases and J by 5 bases, with 16 bases between them. The CDR3 sequence is 16 residues long. Germline CDR1 SGHRS, CDR2 YFSETQ. As DNA, the CDR3 is TGCGCCAGCAGCTTCGGTAACTTACAAGAAACCGGGGAGCTGTTTTTT. As protein: CASSFGNLQETGELFF.

This chain links TRBV15 with TRBJ2-7; TRBD1 might be the D (6 bases). V was pared by 5 bases and J by 0 bases, with 14 bases between. Per germline, CDR1 LNHNV and CDR2 YYDKDF (reference sequence). The CDR3 extends over 15 amino acids. CDR3 amino acids: CATSPGTSSSYEQYF. CDR3 DNA: TGTGCCACCAGCCCGGGGACATCAAGCTCCTACGAGCAGTACTTC.

The rearrangement links TRBV4-3 to TRBJ2-7; 8 nucleotides line up with TRBD2. J gave up 1 base and V 2 bases, and 7 bases lay outside the gene matches. The CDR3 runs to 16 residues. Germline V gives CDR1 LGHNA, CDR2 YSLEER. This CDR3 is CASSQPGVAGSYEQYF. The DNA of the CDR3 is TGCGCCAGCAGCCAACCCGGGGTAGCGGGGTCCTACGAGCAGTACTTC.

In DNA form, the CDR3 reads TGTGCCTGGAGACTAGGGGGAGGGTACAATGAGCAGTTCTTC. This gives the protein CAWRLGGGYNEQFF. The chain joins TRBV30 to TRBJ2-1; perhaps TRBD2 as D (7 bases). Trimming pared 3 bases from V and 4 bases from J, leaving 13 bases between. Per the germline V gene, CDR1 is GTSNPN and CDR2 is SVGIG (reference sequence). The length of the CDR3 is 14 residues.

This chain connects TRBV5-1 to TRBJ2-1, with 10 bases that match TRBD2. V dropped 3 bases and J dropped 6; count of bases not matched to a gene: 9. CDR1 and CDR2 (germline): SGHRS, YFSETQ. CDR3 length equals 16 residues. The CDR3 is CASSSVRAGGPNEQFF. The CDR3 DNA is TGCGCCAGCAGCTCTGTTAGAGCGGGAGGGCCCAATGAGCAGTTCTTC.

The gene calls are TRBV6-1 and TRBJ2-5, with D unclear. V lost 5 bases to trimming and J lost 5 bases, with 12 bases between them. The CDR3 has 13 residues. The V gene's germline CDR1 is MNHNS and CDR2 SASEGT. The CDR3 DNA sequence: TGTGCCAGCAGTACCAACGGGTTGGAGACCCAGTACTTC. Translated, it gives CASSTNGLETQYF.

V and J are TRBV7-2 and TRBJ1-2, with 9 bases identical to TRBD1. Unmatched junction bases numbered 6, after V lost 5 bases and J lost 2 bases. The CDR3 consists of 15 residues. Per germline, CDR1 SGHTA and CDR2 FQGNSA. CDR3 sequence (DNA): TGTGCCAGCAGCCCCGGGACAGGGAGAAACTATGGCTACACCTTC. It specifies CASSPGTGRNYGYTF.

This rearrangement joins TRBV7-9 to TRBJ2-3; 8 nucleotides line up with TRBD1. Per the germline V gene, CDR1 is SEHNR and CDR2 is FQNEAQ (reference sequence). V was clipped by 2 bases and J by 2 bases; unmatched bases: 3. CDR3 length: 15 residues. CDR3 sequence reads: CASSLRDRSTDTQYF. The CDR3 DNA sequence: TGTGCCAGCAGCTTAAGGGACAGGTCCACAGATACGCAGTATTTT.

This rearrangement joins TRBV7-9 to TRBJ2-3; D is undetermined. Looked up from germline, CDR1 is SEHNR and CDR2 is FQNEAQ (reference sequence). The CDR3 covers 15 residues. V lost 0 bases and J lost 1, with 8 bases in between. CDR3 nucleotides: TGTGCCAGCAGCTTAGCCATGCCGGGCACAGATACGCAGTATTTT. Its protein is CASSLAMPGTDTQYF.

The CDR3 spells CSKGQGGNEQFF. The CDR3 nucleotides are TGCAGCAAAGGACAGGGTGGCAATGAGCAGTTCTTC. The rearrangement joins TRBV29-1 to TRBJ2-1; TRBD1 agrees at 8 bases. Germline V gene lookup returns CDR1 SQVTM and CDR2 ANQGSEA. The CDR3 sequence is 12 residues long. The J segment lost 6 bases and the V segment lost 8 bases, leaving 6 bases of the junction unmatched.

The V gene is TRBV2, the J gene TRBJ1-1; weak D call: TRBD1 (6 bases). The germline V gene has CDR1 SNHLY and CDR2 FYNNEI. The CDR3 length is 14 residues. The V end was cut by 6 bases, the J end by 4 bases, with 15 bases between. The CDR3 nucleotides read TGTGCCAGCAGGATACAGGGAGGTTTCACTGAAGCTTTCTTT. Protein product: CASRIQGGFTEAFF.

The chain couples TRBV4-1 to TRBJ2-7; 7 positions agree with TRBD1. The trim removed 2 bases at V and 6 bases at J, leaving 10 bases unmatched. CDR3 length: 15 residues. Germline V gives CDR1 MGHRA, CDR2 YSYEKL. The CDR3 DNA is TGCGCCAGCAGCCAACCATCACAGGGGAAGGGCGAGCAGTACTTC. This codes for CASSQPSQGKGEQYF.

The rearrangement links TRBV5-1 to TRBJ2-5, with TRBD2 matching 12 bases. The CDR3 has 19 residues. CDR1 is SGHRS and CDR2 is YFSETQ in the germline V gene. Losses at the gene ends were 0 bases for V and 5 bases for J; bases not matched to a gene: 14. In DNA form, the CDR3 reads TGCGCCAGCAGCTTGGCTACGGGACTAGCGGGTCCGCGCGGGGAGACCCAGTACTTC. This encodes CASSLATGLAGPRGETQYF.

In this sample, this clone turned up once. The J gene is TRBJ2-1, the V gene TRBV29-1, with 12 bases that match TRBD2. Germline V gives CDR1 SQVTM, CDR2 ANQGSEA. The CDR3 runs 13 residues. The CDR3 DNA follows: TGCAACGTCCCGACTAGCGGGAGCAATGAGCAGTTCTTC. Its protein product is CNVPTSGSNEQFF.

The chain carries TRBV7-9 and TRBJ2-1; unclear D gene. Germline V lookup: CDR1 SEHNR, CDR2 FQNEAQ (reference sequence). CDR3 length equals 10 residues. V lost 5 bases and J 5 bases, leaving 1 base between the germline ends. The CDR3 nucleotides read TGTGCCAGCAGCAACAATGAGCAGTTCTTC. Translated: CASSNNEQFF.

The chain couples TRBV13 to TRBJ2-1; TRBD2 is a possible D gene (5 bases). From germline, CDR1 is PRHDT and CDR2 FYEKMQ (reference sequence). This CDR3 is 15 amino acids long. Deletions cut 2 bases from V and 4 bases from J, with 12 bases between. The CDR3 DNA follows: TGTGCCAGCAGCTTAAGGCTAGCCGATTACAATGAGCAGTTCTTC. Its protein is CASSLRLADYNEQFF.

The genes are TRBV27 and TRBJ2-5; 11 nucleotides match TRBD1. V gave up 6 bases and J gave up 0 bases; unmatched junction bases: 6. The CDR3 sequence is 16 residues long. CDR1 is MNHEY and CDR2 is SMNVEV in the germline V gene (reference sequence). The CDR3 DNA is TGTGCCAGCAGCCGGGGGACAGGGGGATACCAAGAGACCCAGTACTTC. Protein sequence: CASSRGTGGYQETQYF.

CDR3: CASSLTSKYEQYF. CDR3 sequence (DNA): TGTGCCAGCAGCTTAACTAGCAAGTACGAGCAGTACTTC. The V gene is TRBV7-8, the J gene TRBJ2-7; a weak D match, TRBD2 (6 bases). Germline loops: CDR1 SGHVS, CDR2 FQNEAQ. The CDR3 runs 13 residues. The V gene lost 2 bases and the J gene lost 4 bases, with 9 bases spanning the gap.

The chain uses TRBV30 and TRBJ1-1; D unresolved. Germline CDR1 GTSNPN, CDR2 SVGIG (reference sequence). Trimming took 8 bases from V and 5 from J, leaving 9 bases between them. This CDR3 has 10 amino acids. The CDR3 loop is CAGSRTEAFF. CDR3 sequence (DNA): TGTGCCGGAAGTCGTACTGAAGCTTTCTTT.

V is TRBV2 and J is TRBJ1-1; D is unresolved. V lost 7 bases and J 0 bases, leaving 9 bases between the germline ends. Germline assignment: CDR1 SNHLY and CDR2 FYNNEI. CDR3 size: 13 residues. The CDR3 nucleotides are TGTGCCAGCAAAGTGGAGTTGAACACTGAAGCTTTCTTT. Its protein is CASKVELNTEAFF.

The genes are TRBV27 and TRBJ2-1; no definite D call. V dropped 3 bases and J dropped 8 bases, with 17 bases sitting between them. Per germline, CDR1 MNHEY and CDR2 SMNVEV (reference sequence). The CDR3 covers 15 residues. The CDR3 region is CASSFIHVGKDEQFF. The CDR3 nucleotides are TGTGCCAGCAGTTTTATTCATGTCGGAAAAGATGAGCAGTTCTTC.

The rearrangement uses TRBV7-2 and TRBJ2-7, with D unresolved. CDR1 and CDR2 from the germline V gene are SGHTA and FQGNSA. Trimming stripped 1 base from V and 3 bases from J, with 10 bases between. This CDR3 is built from 14 residues. CDR3 sequence reads: CASSLGAVDYEQYF. The CDR3 DNA sequence: TGTGCCAGCAGCTTAGGTGCGGTGGACTACGAGCAGTACTTC.

By sample fraction, this clone is medium-sized. This chain connects TRBV7-9 to TRBJ2-1; D not certain. The CDR3 totals 17 residues. Germline lookup yields CDR1 SEHNR and CDR2 FQNEAQ (reference sequence). Trimming removed 5 bases at V and 8 bases at J, with 25 bases between. The CDR3: CASSHGHPAAAGDEQFF. In nucleotides, the CDR3 is TGTGCCAGCAGCCATGGCCATCCAGCAGCAGCTGGGGATGAGCAGTTCTTC.

This clone was recorded a few times. The chain carries TRBV11-3 and TRBJ2-5; TRBD2 matches at 13 bases. Germline V gives CDR1 SGHNT, CDR2 YENEEA. The trim removed 1 base at V and 4 bases at J, leaving 3 bases unmatched. The CDR3 extends over 16 amino acids. This chain's CDR3 is CASSLGLAGGGETQYF. CDR3 DNA: TGTGCCAGCAGCTTAGGACTAGCGGGAGGCGGAGAGACCCAGTACTTC. Drawing the rest from reference TRBV11-3 and TRBJ2-5, the complete variable domain is EAGVVQSPRYKIIEKKQPVAFWCNPISGHNTLYWYLQNLGQGPELLIRYENEEAVDDSQLPKDRFSAERLKGVDSTLKIQPAELGDSAVYLCASSLGLAGGGETQYFGPGTRLLVL.

A few counts support this clone. The V and J genes are TRBV7-2 and TRBJ2-4; 8 bases fit TRBD1. The germline V gene has CDR1 SGHTA and CDR2 FQGNSA. The CDR3 extends over 15 amino acids. V lost 5 bases, J lost 6 bases, and 9 bases stayed unmatched. CDR3 bases: TGTGCCAGCAGCCTCGGACAGGGAGGTAGAAACATTCAGTACTTC. It translates to CASSLGQGGRNIQYF.